The 27 T cell receptor beta chains presented below share a single source sample, sequenced in a study of T cells in Graves' hyperthyroidism and ophthalmopathy. Regions amplified from RNA transcripts were the TCR beta CDR3 regions. The HTBI set primed first-round TCR CDR3 RT-PCR. TCRdb re-called the multiplex PCR reads through MiXCR, storing one row per CDR3 protein. The table records about 130,000 distinct CDR3 sequences, roughly a fifth of them present only once. The sample taken for sequencing was blood. All receptors come from a woman between 50 and 59 years old with Graves' hyperthyroidism that later progressed to Graves' ophthalmopathy.

At least ten counts were recorded for this clonotype. J is TRBJ1-5 and V is TRBV6-1; 8 bases line up with TRBD1. Germline CDR1 is MNHNS and CDR2 is SASEGT. The CDR3 has 15 amino acids. V trimming: 2 bases; J trimming: 2 bases; junction bases outside the gene matches: 2. The CDR3 DNA sequence: TGTGCCAGCAGTGAAATGACAGGGGGCAATCAGCCCCAGCATTTT. It translates to CASSEMTGGNQPQHF.

The table lists this clonotype with a few counts. J is TRBJ2-2 and V is TRBV4-1; the D gene is possibly TRBD1 (8 bases). The V and J ends lost 8 bases and 5 bases respectively, with 24 bases between them. The germline gives CDR1 MGHRA, CDR2 YSYEKL. This CDR3 has 17 amino acids. In DNA form, the CDR3 reads TGCGCCAGCGGGGGCCTAACAGGGGGGGGAAAAACCGGGGAGCTGTTTTTT. Residues: CASGGLTGGGKTGELFF.

This clonotype came up many times. The chain joins TRBV18 to TRBJ2-2; no firm D call. The CDR3 runs 13 residues. The V gene lost 4 bases and the J gene lost 6 bases, with 9 bases spanning the gap. Germline values: CDR1 KGHSH, CDR2 LQKENI. CDR3 sequence reads: CASSQQYPGELFF. The CDR3 bases are TGTGCCAGCTCACAACAGTACCCCGGGGAGCTGTTTTTT.

The table lists this clonotype with many counts. This sequence joins TRBV5-1 and TRBJ2-7; 10 bases match TRBD2. Germline-derived CDR1 and CDR2 are SGHRS and YFSETQ. The CDR3 covers 14 residues. V shed 5 bases and J 0 bases; nucleotides not matched to a gene: 2. DNA of the CDR3: TGCGCCAGCAGAGCGGGAGGGAACTCCTACGAGCAGTACTTC. Its translation: CASRAGGNSYEQYF.

This clonotype was observed at least ten times. This chain joins TRBV28 and TRBJ2-7; 8 nucleotides match TRBD1. The CDR3 is 14 amino acids. The junction had 2 bases not matched to a gene; V was cut back by 3 bases and J by 1 base. Germline CDR1 and CDR2: MDHEN and SYDVKM. The CDR3 DNA follows: TGTGCCAGCAGTTTCAGGGGGCGATCCTACGAGCAGTACTTC. Its protein product is CASSFRGRSYEQYF.

The table lists this clonotype with many counts. The CDR3 DNA reads as TGTGCCAGCAGTTTATATCCAGGGGGAACAAGTTCACCCCTCCACTTT. Translation gives CASSLYPGGTSSPLHF. The chain is built from TRBV27 and TRBJ1-6; 7 bases are a match to TRBD1. J lost 9 bases, V lost 1 base, and 9 bases had no gene match. CDR3 length: 16 residues. Germline values: CDR1 MNHEY, CDR2 SMNVEV (reference sequence).

This clonotype came up a few times. The chain joins TRBV5-1 to TRBJ1-4; 7 bases fit TRBD1. The CDR3 loop spans 14 amino acids. With V trimmed by 2 bases and J by 5 bases, 3 bases remained unmatched. The germline CDR1 and CDR2 sequences are SGHRS and YFSETQ. CDR3 coding DNA: TGCGCCAGCAGCTTAACAGGGGAAAATGAAAAACTGTTTTTT. Translated: CASSLTGENEKLFF.

This clonotype was seen ten or more times. This chain uses TRBV30 with TRBJ1-2; D remains ambiguous. The V gene's germline CDR1 is GTSNPN and CDR2 SVGIG (reference sequence). The V end was cut by 0 bases, the J end by 7 bases, with 21 bases between. This CDR3 is 16 amino acids long. CDR3 in amino acids: CAWSVRGGLTVSGYTF. CDR3 coding DNA: TGTGCCTGGAGTGTACGGGGAGGCCTGACTGTTAGTGGCTACACCTTC.

This clonotype was counted between two and nine times. The chain recombines TRBV6-1 with TRBJ2-5; 9 bases line up with TRBD1. Germline V gives CDR1 MNHNS, CDR2 SASEGT. The CDR3 spans 15 residues. Losses at the gene ends were 9 bases for V and 2 bases for J; bases not matched to a gene: 10. CDR3 loop: CASYSAGTGQETQYF. The CDR3, as DNA: TGTGCCAGTTATAGCGCCGGGACAGGGCAAGAGACCCAGTACTTC.

This clonotype came up many times. The chain is built from TRBV28 and TRBJ1-5; D is uncertain. The germline V and J ends were trimmed by 10 bases and 9 bases, with 22 bases remaining between them. CDR1 and CDR2 from the germline V gene are MDHEN and SYDVKM. CDR3 length: 14 residues. The CDR3, as DNA: TGTGCCACCTACATTCCGGGTCCCAAGGGGCCCCAGCATTTT. Translation: CATYIPGPKGPQHF.

The chain has TRBV13 and TRBJ2-7, with TRBD2 matching 9 bases. This CDR3 is built from 15 residues. Per germline, CDR1 PRHDT and CDR2 FYEKMQ (reference sequence). The junction had 7 bases not matched to a gene; V was cut back by 7 bases and J by 0 bases. The CDR3 coding sequence is TGTGCCAGCACCGTCGGACTAGCGTACTCCTACGAGCAGTACTTC. Encoded protein: CASTVGLAYSYEQYF. The full variable domain, its missing parts supplied by reference TRBV13 and TRBJ2-7, is AAGVIQSPRHLIKEKRETATLKCYPIPRHDTVYWYQQGPGQDPQFLISFYEKMQSDKGSIPDRFSAQQFSDYHSELNMSSLELGDSALYFCASTVGLAYSYEQYFGPGTRLTVT.

This clonotype was seen only a few times. A much bigger clone sits one base away, suggesting this may be a read error. The V call is TRBV3-1, the J call TRBJ2-1; the D is unclear. This CDR3 has 18 amino acids. Germline CDR1 reads LGHDT; CDR2 reads YNNKEL (reference sequence). In DNA form, the CDR3 reads TGTGCCAGCAGCCAAGACCTCATGACGGCCAGCTCCTGCAATGAGCAGTTCTTC. It yields the protein CASSQDLMTASSCNEQFF.

The chain uses TRBV28 and TRBJ1-1, with 12 bases lining up with TRBD1. CDR1 and CDR2 from the germline V gene are MDHEN and SYDVKM. V lost 6 bases and J lost 4; bases outside the gene matches: 6. The CDR3 sequence is 15 residues long. The CDR3 coding sequence is TGTGCCAGCAGACTCCTGGGACAGGGGGCCACTGAAGCTTTCTTT. It yields the protein CASRLLGQGATEAFF.

This clonotype was observed at least ten times. This rearrangement joins TRBV28 to TRBJ2-7, with 11 nucleotides matching TRBD1. The CDR3 is 15 amino acids. In germline, CDR1 is MDHEN, CDR2 SYDVKM. Trimming cost V 4 bases and J 2 bases; bases outside gene matches: 4. The CDR3 reads CASSWGQGGTYEQYF. CDR3 coding DNA: TGTGCCAGCAGTTGGGGACAGGGGGGGACCTACGAGCAGTACTTC.

This clonotype was seen repeatedly, ten times or more. The CDR3 region is CASRAGTQNQPQHF. CDR3 bases: TGTGCCAGCAGGGCCGGGACGCAGAATCAGCCCCAGCATTTT. This chain links TRBV5-8 with TRBJ1-5, with D tentatively TRBD1 (5 bases). The CDR3 contains 14 residues. Germline-derived CDR1 and CDR2 are SGHTS and YDEGEE. V lost 5 bases, J lost 4 bases, and 13 bases lay in between.

This clonotype was picked up many times. J is TRBJ1-1 and V is TRBV6-1, with D unclear. V shed 2 bases and J shed 6 bases, with 10 bases lying between them. The CDR3 spans 13 residues. Per the germline V gene, CDR1 is MNHNS and CDR2 is SASEGT. This CDR3 reads CASSESGVPEAFF. The CDR3 DNA reads as TGTGCCAGCAGTGAAAGTGGGGTACCTGAAGCTTTCTTT.

This clonotype was detected ten times or more. CDR3 in amino acids: CASSRAASSGRAHEQFF. CDR3 nucleotides: TGTGCCAGCAGCAGAGCAGCCTCTAGCGGGAGAGCCCATGAGCAGTTCTTC. The chain couples TRBV11-2 to TRBJ2-1, with 10 bases aligning to TRBD2. Germline V gives CDR1 SGHAT, CDR2 FQNNGV. The V and J ends lost 5 bases and 8 bases, in that order; junction bases with no gene match: 15. The CDR3 is made up of 17 amino acids.

In this sample, this clonotype turned up many times. This chain connects TRBV12-3 or TRBV12-4 to TRBJ1-1; 8 nucleotides align to TRBD1. The J segment lost 5 bases and the V segment lost 7 bases, leaving 9 bases of the junction unmatched. This CDR3 has 14 residues. In DNA form, the CDR3 reads TGTGCCAGCATTTTGACAGGGGCGGCAACTGAAGCTTTCTTT. It encodes CASILTGAATEAFF.

This clonotype was observed at least ten times. The CDR3: CSARDLLAGGPAQYF. The CDR3 region has the DNA TGCAGTGCTAGAGATCTCCTAGCGGGAGGGCCGGCGCAGTATTTT. The rearrangement uses TRBV20-1 and TRBJ2-3; TRBD2 matches at 12 bases. Unmatched junction bases numbered 8, after V lost 0 bases and J lost 10 bases. The CDR3 sequence is 15 residues long. Germline CDR1 and CDR2: DFQATT and SNEGSKA (reference sequence).

J is TRBJ2-1 and V is TRBV18, with a tentative D call TRBD2 (5 bases). The germline gives CDR1 KGHSH, CDR2 LQKENI. Between the trimmed V and J ends, which lost 2 bases and 8 bases, there was a span of 16 bases. There are 15 residues in the CDR3. The CDR3 DNA is TGTGCCAGCTCACCATCGGGGTCGTCCCAACATGAGCAGTTCTTC. This translates into CASSPSGSSQHEQFF.

This clonotype has a handful of counts. This rearrangement joins TRBV5-5 to TRBJ1-4, with D maybe TRBD1 (5 bases). This CDR3 comprises 15 residues. Trimming removed 3 bases at V and 8 bases at J, with 17 bases between. Germline V CDR1 and CDR2: SGHKS, YYEKEE (reference sequence). This CDR3 is CASSSRGPKEEKLFF. The CDR3 DNA follows: TGTGCCAGCAGCTCGAGGGGCCCTAAGGAGGAAAAACTGTTTTTT. The full variable domain, with the rest looked up from reference TRBV5-5 and TRBJ1-4, is DAGVTQSPTHLIKTRGQQVTLRCSPISGHKSVSWYQQVLGQGPQFIFQYYEKEERGRGNFPDRFSARQFPNYSSELNVNALLLGDSALYLCASSSRGPKEEKLFFGSGTQLSVL.

V gene TRBV6-2 or TRBV6-3 combines with J gene TRBJ1-1, with 7 bases lining up with TRBD1. The CDR3 has 15 amino acids. J gave up 1 base and V 2 bases, and 4 bases lay outside the gene matches. Looked up from germline, CDR1 is MNHEY and CDR2 is SVGEGT. CDR3 in amino acids: CASSYEGARNTEAFF. CDR3 nucleotide sequence: TGTGCCAGCAGTTACGAGGGGGCGCGGAACACTGAAGCTTTCTTT.

This clonotype was seen once. This sequence joins TRBV28 and TRBJ2-7; no reliable D call. Trimming left V 7 bases short and J 5 bases short, with 6 bases between. The CDR3 totals 10 residues. Looked up from germline, CDR1 is MDHEN and CDR2 is SYDVKM. This CDR3 reads CASKENEQYF. The DNA for the CDR3 is TGTGCCAGCAAAGAAAACGAGCAGTACTTC. Full variable domain (outside the CDR3, taken from reference TRBV28 and TRBJ2-7): DVKVTQSSRYLVKRTGEKVFLECVQDMDHENMFWYRQDPGLGLRLIYFSYDVKMKEKGDIPEGYSVSREKKERFSLILESASTNQTSMYLCASKENEQYFGPGTRLTVT.

This clonotype was seen ten or more times. V gene TRBV28 combines with J gene TRBJ1-3; the D is unclear. Germline V gene data show CDR1 as MDHEN and CDR2 as SYDVKM. V was pared by 3 bases and J by 4 bases, with 10 bases between. The CDR3 spans 14 residues. The CDR3 loop is CASSFDSRGNTIYF. CDR3 coding DNA: TGTGCCAGCAGTTTCGACTCTCGGGGAAACACCATATATTTT.

Ten or more counts support this clonotype. This rearrangement joins TRBV30 to TRBJ1-2; D unresolved. Germline loops: CDR1 GTSNPN, CDR2 SVGIG (reference sequence). V dropped 2 bases and J dropped 14 bases, with 12 bases sitting between them. The CDR3 is 10 amino acids. Written as DNA, the CDR3 is TGTGCCTGGAGTACCCAGCCGGGGACCTTC. This gives the protein CAWSTQPGTF. The variable domain in full, with the rest retrieved from reference TRBV30 and TRBJ1-2, is SQTIHQWPATLVQPVGSPLSLECTVEGTSNPNLYWYRQAAGRGLQLLFYSVGIGQISSEVPQNLSASRPQDRQFILSSKKLLLSDSGFYLCAWSTQPGTFGSGTRLTVV.

CDR3 DNA: TGTGCGTGGGACGGGGGGCAAAATCAGCCCCAGCATTTT. Protein sequence: CAWDGGQNQPQHF. V usage is TRBV10-3 and J usage is TRBJ1-5, with D possibly matching TRBD1 (6 bases). This CDR3 contains 13 residues. Germline values: CDR1 ENHRY, CDR2 SYGVKD.

The chain couples TRBV5-1 to TRBJ1-2; D not resolved. V was trimmed by 4 bases and J by 8 bases, leaving 21 bases between them. The CDR3 contains 15 residues. Germline CDR1 reads SGHRS; CDR2 reads YFSETQ. The CDR3 here is CASSTEGPRTDGYTF. The DNA for the CDR3 is TGCGCCAGCAGCACCGAGGGCCCCCGAACGGACGGCTACACCTTC.